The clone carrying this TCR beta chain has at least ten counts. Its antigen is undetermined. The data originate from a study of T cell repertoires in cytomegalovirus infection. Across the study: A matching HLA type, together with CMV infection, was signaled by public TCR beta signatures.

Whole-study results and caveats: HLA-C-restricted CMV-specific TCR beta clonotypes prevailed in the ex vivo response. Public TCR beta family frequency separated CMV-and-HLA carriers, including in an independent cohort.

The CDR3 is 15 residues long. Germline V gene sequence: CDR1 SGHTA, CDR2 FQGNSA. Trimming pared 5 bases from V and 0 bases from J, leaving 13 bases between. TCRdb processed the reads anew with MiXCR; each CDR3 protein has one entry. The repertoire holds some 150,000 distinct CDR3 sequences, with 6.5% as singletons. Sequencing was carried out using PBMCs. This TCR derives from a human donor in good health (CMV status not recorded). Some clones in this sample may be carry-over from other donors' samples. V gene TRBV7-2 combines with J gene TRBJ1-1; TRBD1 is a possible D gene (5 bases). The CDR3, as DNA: TGTGCCAGCAGCCCCGGGGGTAGTATGAACACTGAAGCTTTCTTT. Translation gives CASSPGGSMNTEAFF.